The 32 T cell receptor beta chains presented below share a single source sample, sequenced in a study of T cell responses to AZD1222 COVID-19 vaccine. Assay: immunoSEQ multiplex PCR; the TCRdb copy retains only in-frame clones and omits some. The data contain around 120,000 clones, less than 95% of them singletons. The specimen was peripheral blood, collected on day 0 of AZD1222 vaccination. The receptors stem from an adult in good health.

V gene TRBV4-3 combines with J gene TRBJ2-5; possible D gene TRBD2, 5 bases. This CDR3 region has 18 residues. The V end lost 4 bases, the J end lost 4 bases, and 25 bases lay between the germline ends. Germline V CDR1 and CDR2: LGHNA, YSLEER. CDR3 sequence reads: CASSLYRARSSTGETQYF. CDR3 DNA sequence: TGCGCCAGCAGCCTATATCGGGCTAGGTCTAGCACGGGAGAGACCCAGTACTTC.

The V and J genes are TRBV19 and TRBJ2-3; TRBD1 might be the D (5 bases). CDR3 length equals 12 residues. V was pared by 6 bases and J by 9 bases, with 13 bases between. Germline values: CDR1 LNHDA, CDR2 SQIVND (reference sequence). The CDR3 region is CASSWVQGTQYF. In DNA form, the CDR3 reads TGTGCCAGTAGCTGGGTGCAGGGAACGCAGTATTTT.

The chain links TRBV6-9 to TRBJ1-4; D unclear. Per the germline V gene, CDR1 is MNHGY and CDR2 is SVAAGI. With 5 bases removed from V and 10 bases from J, the gap between germline ends came to 20 bases. This CDR3 has 15 amino acids. CDR3 sequence: CASSPPELGKGKLFF. DNA of the CDR3: TGTGCCAGCAGTCCTCCGGAACTGGGTAAGGGAAAACTGTTTTTT.

The rearrangement uses TRBV28 and TRBJ1-1, with D possibly being TRBD1 (5 bases). Per the germline V gene, CDR1 is MDHEN and CDR2 is SYDVKM. The CDR3 contains 11 residues. The ends were cut back, 9 bases at V and 11 bases at J, with 16 bases in the middle. CDR3 residues: CASVRGSYAFF. In DNA form, the CDR3 reads TGTGCCAGTGTTCGGGGGTCTTACGCTTTCTTT.

This chain links TRBV28 with TRBJ1-1, with D possibly TRBD1 on 5 matching bases. The germline V gene has CDR1 MDHEN and CDR2 SYDVKM. The CDR3 is 13 residues long. V was shortened by 1 base and J by 8 bases, with 11 bases between the two germline ends. The CDR3 DNA follows: TGTGCCAGCAGTTTATATACAGGCGTCGAAGCTTTCTTT. It yields the protein CASSLYTGVEAFF.

This sequence joins TRBV7-2 and TRBJ1-3; 8 nucleotides agree with TRBD1. The CDR3 runs to 14 residues. Germline assignment: CDR1 SGHTA and CDR2 FQGNSA. V shed 5 bases, J shed 4 bases, and the junction held 4 bases outside the gene matches. The CDR3 nucleotides read TGTGCCAGCAGCCCCGGGACAGGCGGAAACACCATATATTTT. It encodes CASSPGTGGNTIYF.

J is TRBJ2-1 and V is TRBV7-2; 7 positions match TRBD2. Germline assignment: CDR1 SGHTA and CDR2 FQGNSA. This CDR3 is 15 amino acids long. V lost 4 bases and J lost 4; bases outside the gene matches: 7. In nucleotides, the CDR3 is TGTGCCAGCAGCTCTTACGGGACTACATACAATGAGCAGTTCTTC. It is translated as CASSSYGTTYNEQFF.

The table lists this clone with a few counts. The rearrangement joins TRBV5-5 to TRBJ2-7, with TRBD2 matching 11 bases. The trim removed 3 bases at V and 3 bases at J, leaving 2 bases unmatched. Germline V CDR1 and CDR2: SGHKS, YYEKEE (reference sequence). This CDR3 region has 14 residues. The CDR3 spells CASSSTSGSYEQYF. CDR3 bases: TGTGCCAGCAGCTCTACTAGCGGGAGCTACGAGCAGTACTTC.

The chain is built from TRBV6-5 and TRBJ1-2; D may be TRBD1 (5 bases). The CDR3 sequence is 16 residues long. Germline loops: CDR1 MNHEY, CDR2 SVGAGI. V shed 0 bases and J shed 4 bases, with 15 bases lying between them. The DNA of the CDR3 is TGTGCCAGCAGTTACTCGGGACTCCAAGGAGGCTATGGCTACACCTTC. Translated, it gives CASSYSGLQGGYGYTF.

The chain joins TRBV7-3 to TRBJ1-1, with a possible D match to TRBD1 (5 bases). The germline gives CDR1 SGHTA, CDR2 FQGTGA. V dropped 6 bases and J dropped 6 bases, with 17 bases sitting between them. The CDR3 sequence is 14 residues long. The CDR3 DNA reads as TGTGCCAGCAGACGTGGGACGGTGGGGTCTGAAGCTTTCTTT. Encoded protein: CASRRGTVGSEAFF. Full variable domain (outside the CDR3, taken from reference TRBV7-3 and TRBJ1-1): GAGVSQTPSNKVTEKGKYVELRCDPISGHTALYWYRQSLGQGPEFLIYFQGTGAADDSGLPNDRFFAVRPEGSVSTLKIQRTERGDSAVYLCASRRGTVGSEAFFGQGTRLTVV.

This rearrangement joins TRBV28 to TRBJ1-4; D gene unclear. V gave up 7 bases and J gave up 8 bases, with 17 bases separating them. Germline loops: CDR1 MDHEN, CDR2 SYDVKM. This CDR3 has 14 residues. CDR3 nucleotide sequence: TGTGCCAGCACAGAGGGCGGGATTGGCGAAAAACTGTTTTTT. Amino acid sequence: CASTEGGIGEKLFF. The variable domain in full, with the rest retrieved from reference TRBV28 and TRBJ1-4, is DVKVTQSSRYLVKRTGEKVFLECVQDMDHENMFWYRQDPGLGLRLIYFSYDVKMKEKGDIPEGYSVSREKKERFSLILESASTNQTSMYLCASTEGGIGEKLFFGSGTQLSVL.

The chain combines TRBV5-5 with TRBJ2-7, with a weak D call TRBD1 (6 bases). Germline values: CDR1 SGHKS, CDR2 YYEKEE (reference sequence). The CDR3 spans 18 residues. Trimming took 1 base from V and 2 from J, leaving 22 bases between them. CDR3 in amino acids: CASSLRGLTQGSTYEQYF. For the CDR3, the DNA is TGTGCCAGCAGCTTGAGGGGGTTAACGCAGGGGAGCACCTACGAGCAGTACTTC.

V gene TRBV7-2 combines with J gene TRBJ2-1; perhaps TRBD1 as D (6 bases). Trimming pared 3 bases from V and 3 bases from J, leaving 12 bases between. The CDR3 sequence is 15 residues long. The V gene's germline CDR1 is SGHTA and CDR2 FQGNSA. The CDR3 loop is CASSFRGTIYNEQFF. The CDR3 DNA reads as TGTGCCAGCAGCTTCAGGGGCACAATCTACAATGAGCAGTTCTTC.

The rearrangement uses TRBV5-1 and TRBJ2-1; perhaps TRBD1 as D (5 bases). Germline CDR1 reads SGHRS; CDR2 reads YFSETQ. V was shortened by 4 bases and J by 9 bases, with 20 bases between the two germline ends. This CDR3 is built from 15 residues. The CDR3 nucleotides are TGCGCCAGCAGCATGGACGGAGATTACAGGCGTGAGCAGTTCTTC. Amino acids: CASSMDGDYRREQFF.

The chain carries TRBV5-6 and TRBJ2-7; D gene uncertain. V was pared by 4 bases and J by 3 bases, with 17 bases between. CDR1 SGHDT and CDR2 YYEEEE come from the germline V gene. The CDR3 is made up of 15 amino acids. CDR3 DNA sequence: TGTGCCAGCAGCACCATACTGGCTTCTAACTACGAGCAGTACTTC. Amino acids: CASSTILASNYEQYF.

This clone was recorded once. V and J are TRBV7-9 and TRBJ1-2; the match to TRBD1 covers 8 bases. The germline V gene encodes CDR1 SEHNR and CDR2 FQNEAQ (reference sequence). After removal of 5 bases from V and 8 bases from J, the junction contained 10 bases not matched to a gene. CDR3 length equals 14 residues. CDR3 residues: CASSPSGGLRGYTF. The CDR3 nucleotides read TGTGCCAGCAGCCCATCAGGGGGCCTAAGGGGCTACACCTTC.

The chain employs TRBV19 and TRBJ1-4, with D perhaps TRBD1 (5 bases). The germline gives CDR1 LNHDA, CDR2 SQIVND (reference sequence). This CDR3 contains 14 residues. The V and J ends lost 7 bases and 6 bases respectively, with 15 bases between them. This chain's CDR3 is CASNRGYGDEKLFF. CDR3 nucleotides: TGTGCCAGTAATAGGGGATACGGAGATGAAAAACTGTTTTTT.

The chain links TRBV5-1 to TRBJ1-1; D perhaps matches TRBD1 (5 bases). V was shortened by 2 bases and J by 1 base, with 21 bases between the two germline ends. Germline loops: CDR1 SGHRS, CDR2 YFSETQ. CDR3 length equals 18 residues. Written as DNA, the CDR3 is TGCGCCAGCAGCTTTATGGGTGAACAGGTAAACCGGAACACTGAAGCTTTCTTT. Amino acids: CASSFMGEQVNRNTEAFF. Based on the CDR3 plus reference TRBV5-1 and TRBJ1-1, the full variable domain is KAGVTQTPRYLIKTRGQQVTLSCSPISGHRSVSWYQQTPGQGLQFLFEYFSETQRNKGNFPGRFSGRQFSNSRSEMNVSTLELGDSALYLCASSFMGEQVNRNTEAFFGQGTRLTVV.

The chain couples TRBV12-3 or TRBV12-4 to TRBJ1-5, with D perhaps TRBD1 (5 bases). V lost 5 bases and J 4 bases, leaving 9 bases between the germline ends. The CDR3 has 13 residues. Here the CDR3 reads CASSGGTNQPQHF. The CDR3, as DNA: TGTGCCAGCAGTGGAGGGACGAATCAGCCCCAGCATTTT.

The CDR3 DNA follows: TGTGCCATTCAGGGGGCGCAGGGAGATCAGCCCCAGCATTTT. It encodes CAIQGAQGDQPQHF. The V gene is TRBV28, the J gene TRBJ1-5; TRBD1 agrees at 8 bases. This CDR3 has 14 amino acids. Per the germline V gene, CDR1 is MDHEN and CDR2 is SYDVKM. V dropped 10 bases and J dropped 5; count of bases not matched to a gene: 10.

This clone was recorded once. The gene calls are TRBV7-6 and TRBJ2-5; 16 bases map to TRBD2. Germline-derived CDR1 and CDR2 are SGHVS and FNYEAQ. This CDR3 region has 16 residues. V shed 5 bases, J shed 4 bases, and the junction held 4 bases outside the gene matches. The CDR3 sequence is CASSPGLAGGRETQYF. DNA of the CDR3: TGTGCCAGCAGCCCGGGACTAGCGGGAGGGAGAGAGACCCAGTACTTC.

This chain uses TRBV24-1 with TRBJ1-2; tentatively, D is TRBD1 (6 bases). V dropped 3 bases and J dropped 0 bases, with 16 bases sitting between them. The CDR3 spans 17 residues. Per the germline V gene, CDR1 is KGHDR and CDR2 is SFDVKD. CDR3 sequence: CATSDPGQRPANYGYTF. The CDR3 coding sequence is TGTGCCACCAGTGATCCCGGACAGCGCCCCGCTAACTATGGCTACACCTTC.

This chain connects TRBV21-1 to TRBJ2-4; TRBD2, the table's D call, lacks a check against the DNA. TRBV21-1 represents a pseudogene. The CDR3 loop spans 17 amino acids. The CDR3 region is CASSKGLSGSSKNIQYF. The CDR3 DNA is TGTGCCAGCAGCAAAGGATTAAGCGGGAGTTCCAAAAACATTCAGTACTTC.

This chain uses TRBV2 with TRBJ2-5; D is tentatively TRBD1 or TRBD2 (5 bases each). V shed 2 bases and J shed 4 bases, with 8 bases lying between them. Germline values: CDR1 SNHLY, CDR2 FYNNEI. This CDR3 has 13 amino acids. The CDR3 loop is CASSEHGTETQYF. In nucleotides, the CDR3 is TGTGCCAGCAGTGAACACGGGACAGAGACCCAGTACTTC.

The chain joins TRBV18 to TRBJ2-2; no definite D call. CDR3 length: 14 amino acids. V was shortened by 0 bases and J by 6 bases, with 8 bases between the two germline ends. Looked up from germline, CDR1 is KGHSH and CDR2 is LQKENI. CDR3 protein: CASSPPSLPGELFF. CDR3 sequence (DNA): TGTGCCAGCTCACCACCATCCCTCCCCGGGGAGCTGTTTTTT. Full variable domain (rest looked up from reference TRBV18 and TRBJ2-2): NAGVMQNPRHLVRRRGQEARLRCSPMKGHSHVYWYRQLPEEGLKFMVYLQKENIIDESGMPKERFSAEFPKEGPSILRIQQVVRGDSAAYFCASSPPSLPGELFFGEGSRLTVL.

The V gene is TRBV5-5, the J gene TRBJ2-5, with 15 bases matching TRBD2. The ends lost 4 bases at V and 0 bases at J; junction bases unmatched: 7. CDR1 is SGHKS, CDR2 YYEKEE, per germline (reference sequence). This CDR3 has 18 residues. The CDR3 here is CASSRLGLAGGNQETQYF. DNA for the CDR3: TGTGCCAGCAGCCGACTAGGACTAGCGGGAGGGAACCAAGAGACCCAGTACTTC.

The chain employs TRBV5-1 and TRBJ1-5; 9 bases match TRBD1. The CDR3 covers 15 residues. Germline V gene data show CDR1 as SGHRS and CDR2 as YFSETQ. V trimming: 4 bases; J trimming: 2 bases; junction bases outside the gene matches: 4. The CDR3 region is CASSPGQGGNQPQHF. The CDR3 nucleotides are TGCGCCAGCAGCCCGGGACAGGGCGGCAATCAGCCCCAGCATTTT. The full variable domain, rest sourced from reference TRBV5-1 and TRBJ1-5, is KAGVTQTPRYLIKTRGQQVTLSCSPISGHRSVSWYQQTPGQGLQFLFEYFSETQRNKGNFPGRFSGRQFSNSRSEMNVSTLELGDSALYLCASSPGQGGNQPQHFGDGTRLSIL.

The chain is built from TRBV7-6 and TRBJ1-2; a weak D match, TRBD1 (6 bases). CDR1 and CDR2 (germline): SGHVS, FNYEAQ. V gave up 1 base and J gave up 7 bases, with 16 bases separating them. This CDR3 is 15 amino acids long. Here the CDR3 DNA reads TGTGCCAGCAGCTTAGAGGCCACAGGGAGGGCTGGCTACACCTTC. Encoded protein: CASSLEATGRAGYTF.

J is TRBJ2-5 and V is TRBV9, with D possibly matching TRBD1 (5 bases). The V end was cut by 0 bases, the J end by 5 bases, with 14 bases between. The germline gives CDR1 SGDLS, CDR2 YYNGEE. This CDR3 region has 15 residues. CDR3 in DNA: TGTGCCAGCAGCGTAGGGTCAGGGTATAGGGAGACCCAGTACTTC. It is translated as CASSVGSGYRETQYF.

The chain employs TRBV28 and TRBJ1-2; TRBD1 agrees at 8 bases. V lost 3 bases to trimming and J lost 5 bases; unmatched junction nucleotides: 5. The CDR3 covers 14 residues. The germline V gene has CDR1 MDHEN and CDR2 SYDVKM. The CDR3, as DNA: TGTGCCAGCAGTTTGTTGGGACAGGCATATGGCTACACCTTC. It specifies CASSLLGQAYGYTF.

The V and J genes are TRBV28 and TRBJ2-1, with TRBD2 matching over 10 bases. The CDR3 totals 18 residues. With V trimmed by 5 bases and J by 4 bases, 14 bases remained unmatched. Looked up from germline, CDR1 is MDHEN and CDR2 is SYDVKM. CDR3 sequence reads: CASSTRTLAGVRYNEQFF. For the CDR3, the DNA is TGTGCCAGCAGTACCCGGACTCTAGCGGGAGTGAGGTACAATGAGCAGTTCTTC.

DNA of the CDR3: TGCAGTGCTAGTGTGAATCCCGAGCAGTACTTC. Translation gives CSASVNPEQYF. This chain links TRBV20-1 with TRBJ2-7; D gene uncertain. The CDR3 spans 11 residues. Germline assignment: CDR1 DFQATT and CDR2 SNEGSKA (reference sequence). Trimming stripped 3 bases from V and 6 bases from J, with 9 bases between.